This T cell receptor beta chain was captured in a study of STAT5B mutations in CD4+ large granular lymphocyte leukemia. General study findings and limits: Patient CD4-sorted repertoires stayed more clonal than healthy ones after leukemic-clone removal. The CD4+ versus CD8+ T-LGLL clonality difference may reflect limited sample size.

Worth noting for this clone: Antigen: not known.

Here immunoSEQ multiplex PCR was the method, and the copy in TCRdb shows in-frame clones only, minus some. The profile shows about 45,000 clones, approximately 83% of them singletons. This receptor was obtained from a human donor in good health. Input material: CD4+ T cells from blood buffy coats.

CDR3 nucleotide sequence: TGTGCCAGCAGCTTAGGGCGGTTGGGCCGGGAGAGGGTAAATGAGCAGTTCTTC. Translating it yields CASSLGRLGRERVNEQFF. V is TRBV7-8 and J is TRBJ2-1; D might be TRBD2 (6 bases). This CDR3 contains 18 residues. The germline V gene has CDR1 SGHVS and CDR2 FQNEAQ. Trimming cost V 1 base and J 7 bases, with 23 bases left between them.